The 13 T cell receptor beta chains below come from one sample, sequenced in a study of CD8+CD57+ T cells in acquired aplastic anemia. Genomic DNA templated the TCR beta VDJ and CDR3 profiling. TCRdb reprocessed the reads via MiXCR and lists one record per CDR3 protein. The sample consists of some 130,000 distinct CDR3 sequences, roughly 50% of them appearing once. Sequencing input: sorted CD4+, CD8+, or CD8+CD57+ T cells (not recorded which) from PBMCs. The receptors originated from a human donor in good health, serving as a control.

The sample holds many counts of this clonotype. The chain employs TRBV6-2 or TRBV6-3 and TRBJ1-5; tentatively, D is TRBD1 (5 bases). Trimming left V 7 bases short and J 6 bases short, with 16 bases between. Germline values: CDR1 MNHEY, CDR2 SVGEGT. There are 14 residues in the CDR3. As DNA, the CDR3 is TGTGCCAGCACCCCCTGGGGGTTCGGTCAGCCCCAGCATTTT. Translation gives CASTPWGFGQPQHF.

In this sample, this clonotype turned up once. The rearrangement joins TRBV27 to TRBJ1-2; no firm D call. Trimming took off 4 bases at V and 3 bases at J, with 18 bases between the two ends. The CDR3 is 16 amino acids. Germline assignment: CDR1 MNHEY and CDR2 SMNVEV (reference sequence). The CDR3 DNA reads as TGTGCCAGCAGTTCAAACCTGGCAGGAACGGACTATGGCTACACCTTC. Amino acids: CASSSNLAGTDYGYTF.

This clonotype was recorded at least ten times. This chain joins TRBV19 and TRBJ1-1; 12 bases fit TRBD1. CDR3 length: 17 amino acids. Germline loops: CDR1 LNHDA, CDR2 SQIVND (reference sequence). Germline trimming cut 6 bases from V and 3 bases from J; bases unmatched to any gene: 11. CDR3 sequence reads: CASRSPGQGALDTEAFF. In DNA form, the CDR3 reads TGTGCCAGTAGATCGCCGGGACAGGGGGCGTTGGACACTGAAGCTTTCTTT.

The chain links TRBV13 to TRBJ1-1; D is uncertain. Germline V gives CDR1 PRHDT, CDR2 FYEKMQ (reference sequence). The CDR3 has 14 amino acids. V was pared by 0 bases and J by 1 base, with 6 bases between. DNA of the CDR3: TGTGCCAGCAGCTTAGGTCCATCGAACACTGAAGCTTTCTTT. The encoded protein is CASSLGPSNTEAFF.

This clonotype was recorded at least ten times. The chain has TRBV19 and TRBJ1-2; maybe TRBD1 (5 bases). CDR1 and CDR2 (germline): LNHDA, SQIVND (reference sequence). This CDR3 has 14 amino acids. Trimming pared 5 bases from V and 5 bases from J, leaving 15 bases between. CDR3 DNA: TGTGCCAGTAGTCATTTAGGGGTTACGTATGGCTACACCTTC. Its translation is CASSHLGVTYGYTF. The complete variable domain, with remaining parts taken from reference TRBV19 and TRBJ1-2, reads DGGITQSPKYLFRKEGQNVTLSCEQNLNHDAMYWYRQDPGQGLRLIYYSQIVNDFQKGDIAEGYSVSREKKESFPLTVTSAQKNPTAFYLCASSHLGVTYGYTFGSGTRLTVV.

Ten or more counts support this clonotype. The chain is built from TRBV20-1 and TRBJ2-3; D tentatively reads TRBD1 or TRBD2 (5 bases each). CDR1 is DFQATT and CDR2 is SNEGSKA in the germline V gene (reference sequence). V gave up 4 bases and J gave up 0 bases, with 11 bases separating them. The CDR3 loop spans 14 amino acids. The CDR3 protein is CSAKPGPSTDTQYF. The DNA of the CDR3 is TGCAGTGCTAAGCCGGGACCTAGCACAGATACGCAGTATTTT.

This clonotype was recorded a few times. The J gene is TRBJ2-7, the V gene TRBV7-8, with D uncertain. This CDR3 has 12 residues. Germline loops: CDR1 SGHVS, CDR2 FQNEAQ. Trimming shortened V by 4 bases and J by 6 bases, and 10 bases separated the two germline ends. The CDR3 nucleotides are TGTGCCAGCAGCTCGATGACGAGCGAGCAGTACTTC. It is translated as CASSSMTSEQYF.

Ten or more counts support this clonotype. The rearrangement links TRBV7-9 to TRBJ1-1; D is unclear. Trimming took 4 bases from V and 1 from J, leaving 4 bases between them. Germline assignment: CDR1 SEHNR and CDR2 FQNEAQ (reference sequence). There are 12 residues in the CDR3. The CDR3 DNA follows: TGTGCCAGCAGCTGGCAGAACACTGAAGCTTTCTTT. It encodes CASSWQNTEAFF.

The chain joins TRBV7-2 to TRBJ2-7, with D possibly called TRBD1 or TRBD2 (5 bases each). The length of the CDR3 is 13 residues. Germline V CDR1 and CDR2: SGHTA, FQGNSA. V lost 10 bases and J 0 bases, leaving 13 bases between the germline ends. The CDR3 DNA follows: TGTGCCACTGGGACGCCAAGCTCCTACGAGCAGTACTTC. Protein: CATGTPSSYEQYF.

The chain couples TRBV25-1 to TRBJ2-2, with 9 positions matching TRBD1. The CDR3 contains 15 residues. The germline CDR1 and CDR2 sequences are MGHDK and SYGVNS. Trimming removed 8 bases from V and 3 bases from J; junction bases left unmatched: 7. The DNA for the CDR3 is TGTGCCAGCGAGAACAGGGGGCCAGACACCGGGGAGCTGTTTTTT. This codes for CASENRGPDTGELFF.

The chain combines TRBV5-4 with TRBJ2-7; 8 bases are a match to TRBD2. Germline CDR1 reads SGHNT; CDR2 reads YYREEE (reference sequence). This CDR3 has 14 residues. J lost 7 bases, V lost 0 bases, and 6 bases had no gene match. Here the CDR3 DNA reads TGTGCCAGCAGCTTGGACCGCGGGGGGCAAGAGCAGTACTTC. The encoded protein is CASSLDRGGQEQYF.

This clonotype came up many times. In DNA, the CDR3 is TGTGCCAGCAGTTACTCCTACCGCCCCTCTGGAAACACCATATATTTT. Translating it yields CASSYSYRPSGNTIYF. The chain recombines TRBV6-5 with TRBJ1-3; D uncertain. The V end was cut by 0 bases, the J end by 0 bases, with 9 bases between. The CDR3 runs 16 residues. From germline, CDR1 is MNHEY and CDR2 SVGAGI.

In this sample, this clonotype turned up many times. The rearrangement uses TRBV3-1 and TRBJ2-5; the D gene is possibly TRBD2 (6 bases). The CDR3 is 14 amino acids. Germline V gene data show CDR1 as LGHDT and CDR2 as YNNKEL (reference sequence). V was clipped by 3 bases and J by 5 bases, with 13 bases between them. The CDR3 DNA reads TGTGCCAGCAGCCAGGACCCTCGGGGGGAGACCCAGTACTTC. Its protein product is CASSQDPRGETQYF.